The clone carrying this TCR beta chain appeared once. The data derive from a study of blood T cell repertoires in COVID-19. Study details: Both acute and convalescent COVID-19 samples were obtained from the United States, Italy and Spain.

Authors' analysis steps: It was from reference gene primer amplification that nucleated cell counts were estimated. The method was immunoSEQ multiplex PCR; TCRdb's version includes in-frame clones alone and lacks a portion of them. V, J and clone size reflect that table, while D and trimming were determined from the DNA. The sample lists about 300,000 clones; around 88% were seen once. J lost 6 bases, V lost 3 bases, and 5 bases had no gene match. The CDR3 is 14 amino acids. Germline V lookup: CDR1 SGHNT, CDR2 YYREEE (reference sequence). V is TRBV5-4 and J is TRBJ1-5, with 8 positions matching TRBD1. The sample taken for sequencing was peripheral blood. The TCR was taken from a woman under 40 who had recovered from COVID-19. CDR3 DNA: TGTGCCAGCAGCTCTGGGGACAGGAGTCAGCCCCAGCATTTT. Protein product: CASSSGDRSQPQHF.